The 25 T cell receptor beta chains listed next were all sequenced from one sample in a study of T cells after posttransplantation cyclophosphamide. Sequenced by immunoSEQ multiplex PCR; TCRdb stores in-frame clones only, minus some. The repertoire holds about 50,000 clones, with 85% to 95% as singletons. The specimen was PBMCs. The receptors shown here come from a woman in her thirties in good health and a related stem cell transplant donor.

This chain connects TRBV18 to TRBJ1-1, with D maybe TRBD1 (5 bases). V lost 8 bases and J 7 bases, leaving 11 bases between the germline ends. The CDR3 has 11 residues. CDR1 and CDR2 from the germline V gene are KGHSH and LQKENI. CDR3 coding DNA: TGTGCCAGCGGTGGGGGGATTGAAGCTTTCTTT. This encodes CASGGGIEAFF.

CDR3: CASSYVRGLDSPLHF. The CDR3 region has the DNA TGTGCCAGCAGTTACGTCAGGGGGCTGGATTCACCCCTCCACTTT. The genes are TRBV6-6 and TRBJ1-6, with TRBD1 matching over 8 bases. This CDR3 has 15 amino acids. Germline CDR1 reads MNHNY; CDR2 reads SVGAGI (reference sequence). Germline trimming cut 2 bases from V and 8 bases from J; bases unmatched to any gene: 5.

CDR3 sequence (DNA): TGTGCCAGTAGTAGAGCGGGGGGAGAGACCCAGTACTTC. It codes for CASSRAGGETQYF. V and J are TRBV19 and TRBJ2-5, with 9 positions matching TRBD2. The length of the CDR3 is 13 residues. Germline values: CDR1 LNHDA, CDR2 SQIVND (reference sequence). With V trimmed by 4 bases and J by 4 bases, 1 base remained unmatched.

The chain recombines TRBV19 with TRBJ1-3; 8 bases line up with TRBD1. V trimming: 4 bases; J trimming: 4 bases; junction bases outside the gene matches: 15. Germline CDR1 LNHDA, CDR2 SQIVND (reference sequence). The CDR3 consists of 18 residues. The CDR3 loop is CASSTSEGQVFAGNTIYF. The DNA of the CDR3 is TGTGCCAGTAGTACCTCTGAGGGACAGGTATTCGCGGGAAACACCATATATTTT.

The chain combines TRBV10-3 with TRBJ2-3; 11 bases align to TRBD1. Germline V gene data show CDR1 as ENHRY and CDR2 as SYGVKD. The CDR3 extends over 15 amino acids. V was clipped by 3 bases and J by 4 bases; unmatched bases: 3. The CDR3 loop is CAISEEGQGADTQYF. In DNA, the CDR3 is TGTGCCATCAGTGAAGAGGGACAGGGGGCAGATACGCAGTATTTT.

This sequence joins TRBV7-9 and TRBJ1-6; a possible D gene is TRBD1 (5 bases). Germline values: CDR1 SEHNR, CDR2 FQNEAQ (reference sequence). Trimming removed 4 bases from V and 7 bases from J, with 11 bases in between. The CDR3 consists of 14 residues. CDR3 protein: CASSWGENNSPLHF. CDR3 bases: TGTGCCAGCAGCTGGGGGGAAAACAATTCACCCCTCCACTTT.

The rearrangement uses TRBV7-2 and TRBJ2-7; 7 bases align to TRBD1. Germline trimming cut 4 bases from V and 0 bases from J; bases unmatched to any gene: 3. CDR3 length equals 14 residues. Germline assignment: CDR1 SGHTA and CDR2 FQGNSA. The CDR3 nucleotides read TGTGCCAGCAGCTCGGACAGGTACTCCTACGAGCAGTACTTC. This sequence encodes CASSSDRYSYEQYF.

Only one count was recorded for this clone. The chain's CDR3 is CASSPGQLIFGKNIQYF. CDR3 bases: TGTGCCAGCTCACCGGGGCAGCTCATCTTCGGCAAAAACATTCAGTACTTC. The genes are TRBV18 and TRBJ2-4; D is perhaps TRBD1 (5 bases). Trimming cost V 3 bases and J 3 bases, with 18 bases left between them. Germline V CDR1 and CDR2: KGHSH, LQKENI. This CDR3 region has 17 residues.

The rearrangement uses TRBV6-5 and TRBJ1-2, with D perhaps TRBD1 (6 bases). V lost 1 base and J 5 bases, leaving 17 bases between the germline ends. The CDR3 length is 16 residues. CDR1 and CDR2 from the germline V gene are MNHEY and SVGAGI. CDR3: CASSYLSQGTGYGYTF. DNA for the CDR3: TGTGCCAGCAGTTACTTATCACAGGGTACGGGTTATGGCTACACCTTC.

This clone has just one count. The chain links TRBV6-6 to TRBJ2-7; 10 bases match TRBD1. Losses at the gene ends were 4 bases for V and 4 bases for J; bases not matched to a gene: 7. The germline CDR1 and CDR2 sequences are MNHNY and SVGAGI (reference sequence). The CDR3 is made up of 15 amino acids. This CDR3 reads CASSSRDRGLYEQYF. The CDR3 nucleotides are TGTGCCAGCAGTTCCCGGGACAGGGGCCTTTACGAGCAGTACTTC.

The chain uses TRBV6-1 and TRBJ2-2, with 7 bases identical to TRBD1. With 6 bases clipped from V and 6 bases from J, the junction kept 10 bases outside the gene matches. CDR1 MNHNS and CDR2 SASEGT come from the germline V gene. The CDR3 loop spans 15 amino acids. The CDR3 DNA is TGTGCCAGCAGAAGAGGGGCAGGGGGTCCCGGGGAGCTGTTTTTT. This sequence encodes CASRRGAGGPGELFF.

V is TRBV5-6 and J is TRBJ2-4, with D tentatively TRBD1 (5 bases). The length of the CDR3 is 14 residues. V lost 0 bases and J 1 base, leaving 5 bases between the germline ends. Germline values: CDR1 SGHDT, CDR2 YYEEEE. In DNA form, the CDR3 reads TGTGCCAGCAGCTTGGGACAGGCCAAAAACATTCAGTACTTC. It translates to CASSLGQAKNIQYF.

The gene calls are TRBV7-2 and TRBJ1-2; D is undetermined. V lost 6 bases and J lost 0, with 8 bases in between. The CDR3 has 13 amino acids. Germline assignment: CDR1 SGHTA and CDR2 FQGNSA. The CDR3 nucleotides are TGTGCCAGCAGTTCAGTCGCTAACTATGGCTACACCTTC. Residues: CASSSVANYGYTF.

V usage is TRBV5-1 and J usage is TRBJ2-1; TRBD2 matches 11 bases. The CDR3 is made up of 14 amino acids. With V trimmed by 9 bases and J by 16 bases, 18 bases remained unmatched. CDR1 is SGHRS, CDR2 YFSETQ, per germline. The CDR3 here is CATKQRISGGVLFF. CDR3 nucleotide sequence: TGCGCCACAAAGCAGAGGATTAGCGGGGGGGTGCTATTCTTC.

This chain joins TRBV5-3 and TRBJ1-2; TRBD1 matches at 7 bases. TRBV5-3 is labeled an ORF, and its function is uncertain. This CDR3 is 14 amino acids long. Losses at the gene ends were 4 bases for V and 2 bases for J; bases not matched to a gene: 5. The CDR3 nucleotides are TGTGCCAGAAGCCCTCTCAGGGGGAACTATGGCTACACCTTC. Translation: CARSPLRGNYGYTF.

This chain uses TRBV7-2 with TRBJ2-3, with 9 positions matching TRBD2. Germline V gene sequence: CDR1 SGHTA, CDR2 FQGNSA. V gave up 6 bases and J gave up 5 bases; unmatched junction bases: 3. The CDR3 consists of 13 residues. CDR3 in DNA: TGTGCCAGCAGGGCTAGCGGGGTAGATACGCAGTATTTT. This codes for CASRASGVDTQYF. Using reference TRBV7-2 and TRBJ2-3 for the parts outside the CDR3, the full variable domain is GAGVSQSPSNKVTEKGKDVELRCDPISGHTALYWYRQSLGQGLEFLIYFQGNSAPDKSGLPSDRFSAERTGGSVSTLTIQRTQQEDSAVYLCASRASGVDTQYFGPGTRLTVL.

The CDR3 loop is CASSDRANTGELFF. DNA of the CDR3: TGTGCCAGCAGTGACAGGGCGAACACCGGGGAGCTGTTTTTT. The chain carries TRBV2 and TRBJ2-2; a possible D gene is TRBD1 (5 bases). The germline gives CDR1 SNHLY, CDR2 FYNNEI. The CDR3 sequence is 14 residues long. Trimming shortened V by 3 bases and J by 0 bases, and 5 bases separated the two germline ends.

This chain connects TRBV5-6 to TRBJ2-7; possibly TRBD1 for D (6 bases). V was shortened by 2 bases and J by 0 bases, with 12 bases between the two germline ends. This CDR3 has 15 amino acids. Germline V gene sequence: CDR1 SGHDT, CDR2 YYEEEE. CDR3 region: CASSFQGPLSYEQYF. As DNA, the CDR3 is TGTGCCAGCAGCTTTCAGGGGCCCCTCTCCTACGAGCAGTACTTC.

In the case of this clone: At one of its ends the junction is not consistent with the germline gene, which may arise from a read error. V usage is TRBV2 and J usage is TRBJ2-7; the match to TRBD2 covers 8 bases. Germline assignment: CDR1 SNHLY and CDR2 FYNNEI. The CDR3 sequence is 15 residues long. This CDR3 is CASSKAAGGSYEQYF. As DNA, the CDR3 is TGTGCCAGCAGTAAAGCTGCGGGGGGCTCCTACGAGCAGTACTTC. Together with reference TRBV2 and TRBJ2-7, the CDR3 gives the full variable domain: EPEVTQTPSHQVTQMGQEVILRCVPISNHLYFYWYRQILGQKVEFLVSFYNNEISEKSEIFDDQFSVERPDGSNFTLKIRSTKLEDSAMYFCASSKAAGGSYEQYFGPGTRLTVT.

This clone was recorded only once. The chain couples TRBV5-6 to TRBJ1-5, with 7 bases matching TRBD1. CDR1 is SGHDT, CDR2 YYEEEE, per germline. The V and J ends lost 4 bases and 2 bases, in that order; junction bases with no gene match: 6. This CDR3 spans 15 amino acids. The CDR3 loop reads CASSRGGTGNQPQHF. CDR3 sequence (DNA): TGTGCCAGCAGCCGAGGGGGCACAGGCAATCAGCCCCAGCATTTT.

The rearrangement uses TRBV15 and TRBJ2-7; TRBD1 agrees at 9 bases. The CDR3 is 14 residues long. The germline V gene encodes CDR1 LNHNV and CDR2 YYDKDF (reference sequence). V dropped 5 bases and J dropped 2; count of bases not matched to a gene: 4. Here the CDR3 reads CATSGDRAPYEQYF. CDR3 sequence (DNA): TGTGCCACCAGCGGGGACAGGGCTCCCTACGAGCAGTACTTC.

This chain uses TRBV7-3 with TRBJ1-2; D gene ambiguous. CDR3 length: 13 amino acids. Trimming shortened V by 2 bases and J by 4 bases, and 8 bases separated the two germline ends. Germline CDR1 reads SGHTA; CDR2 reads FQGTGA. CDR3 nucleotide sequence: TGTGCCAGCAGCTTAGCGTCGGGCTATGGCTACACCTTC. This translates into CASSLASGYGYTF.

The chain is built from TRBV7-8 and TRBJ2-3; 9 nucleotides match TRBD2. Germline assignment: CDR1 SGHVS and CDR2 FQNEAQ. Losses at the gene ends were 4 bases for V and 2 bases for J; bases not matched to a gene: 7. There are 16 residues in the CDR3. The CDR3 DNA follows: TGTGCCAGCAGCTGGGCGGGGGGGAGAACCACAGATACGCAGTATTTT. This encodes CASSWAGGRTTDTQYF.

V is TRBV7-9 and J is TRBJ2-5; weak D call: TRBD2 (7 bases). V lost 4 bases, J lost 0 bases, and 9 bases lay in between. The germline V gene encodes CDR1 SEHNR and CDR2 FQNEAQ (reference sequence). The CDR3 consists of 14 residues. The CDR3 loop is CASSYGGHQETQYF. CDR3 sequence (DNA): TGTGCCAGCAGCTACGGGGGGCACCAAGAGACCCAGTACTTC.

This clone came up once. The CDR3 sequence: CASSIWTGSTGELFF. The CDR3, as DNA: TGTGCCAGTAGTATCTGGACTGGTAGCACCGGGGAGCTGTTTTTT. The chain employs TRBV19 and TRBJ2-2; weak D call: TRBD2 (5 bases). Germline lookup yields CDR1 LNHDA and CDR2 SQIVND (reference sequence). V lost 3 bases to trimming and J lost 4 bases, with 12 bases between them. This CDR3 comprises 15 residues. Looking up the rest from reference TRBV19 and TRBJ2-2 gives the full variable domain: DGGITQSPKYLFRKEGQNVTLSCEQNLNHDAMYWYRQDPGQGLRLIYYSQIVNDFQKGDIAEGYSVSREKKESFPLTVTSAQKNPTAFYLCASSIWTGSTGELFFGEGSRLTVL.